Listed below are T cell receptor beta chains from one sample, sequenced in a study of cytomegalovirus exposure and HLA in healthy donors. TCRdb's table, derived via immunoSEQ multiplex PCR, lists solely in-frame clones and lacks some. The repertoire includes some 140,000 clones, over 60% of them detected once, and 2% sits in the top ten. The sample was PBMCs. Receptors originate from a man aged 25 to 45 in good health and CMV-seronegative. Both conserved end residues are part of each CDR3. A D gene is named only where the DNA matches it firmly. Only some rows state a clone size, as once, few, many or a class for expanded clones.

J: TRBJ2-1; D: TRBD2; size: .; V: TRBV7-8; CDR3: CASSLMRWLAGAVANDEQFF; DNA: TGTGCCAGCAGCTTAATGAGATGGCTAGCGGGAGCGGTGGCCAACGATGAGCAGTTCTTC
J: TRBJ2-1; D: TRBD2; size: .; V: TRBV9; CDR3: CASSVELAGARFF; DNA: TGTGCCAGCAGCGTAGAGCTTGCGGGAGCCCGGTTCTTC
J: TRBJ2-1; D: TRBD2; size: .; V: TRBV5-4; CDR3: CASSLWTSAYNEQFF; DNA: TGTGCCAGCAGCTTATGGACTAGCGCTTACAATGAGCAGTTCTTC
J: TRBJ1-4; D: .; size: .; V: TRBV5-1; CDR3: CASSLVAGSNEKLFF; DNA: TGCGCCAGCAGCTTGGTAGCTGGTTCTAATGAAAAACTGTTTTTT
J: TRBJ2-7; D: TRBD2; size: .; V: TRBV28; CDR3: CASKSDGTSGIYEQYF; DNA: TGTGCCAGCAAAAGCGACGGCACTAGCGGGATCTACGAGCAGTACTTC
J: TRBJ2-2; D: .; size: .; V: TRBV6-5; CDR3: CASSYLTGELFF; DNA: TGTGCCAGCAGTTACTTAACCGGGGAGCTGTTTTTT
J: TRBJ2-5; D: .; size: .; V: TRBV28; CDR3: CASSFGRGEVETQYF; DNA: TGTGCCAGCAGTTTTGGCCGGGGTGAAGTGGAGACCCAGTACTTC
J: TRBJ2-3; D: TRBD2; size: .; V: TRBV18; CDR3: CASSPQFSGTDTQYF; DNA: TGTGCCAGCTCACCCCAGTTTAGCGGGACAGATACGCAGTATTTT
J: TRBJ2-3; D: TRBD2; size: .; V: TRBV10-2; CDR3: CASSVSSGESTDTQYF; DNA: TGCGCCAGCAGCGTATCTAGCGGGGAAAGCACAGATACGCAGTATTTT
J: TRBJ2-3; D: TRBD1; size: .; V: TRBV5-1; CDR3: CASSLVGQGADTQYF; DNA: TGCGCCAGCAGCTTGGTTGGACAGGGGGCAGATACGCAGTATTTT
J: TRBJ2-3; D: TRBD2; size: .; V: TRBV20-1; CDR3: CSASGGTQYF; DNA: TGCAGTGCTAGCGGGGGGACGCAGTATTTT
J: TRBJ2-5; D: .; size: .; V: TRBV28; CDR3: CASRDTQETQYF; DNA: TGTGCCAGCAGGGACACCCAAGAGACCCAGTACTTC
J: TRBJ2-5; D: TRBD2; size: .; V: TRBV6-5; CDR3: CASRSNGRAGETQYF; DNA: TGTGCCAGCAGGTCAAATGGGAGGGCCGGGGAGACCCAGTACTTC
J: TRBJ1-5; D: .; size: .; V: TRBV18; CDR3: CASSPLDRQPQHF; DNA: TGTGCCAGCTCACCTCTAGACCGACAGCCCCAGCATTTT
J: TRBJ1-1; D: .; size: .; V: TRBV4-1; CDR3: CASSADRFGENTEAFF; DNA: TGCGCCAGCAGCGCAGACAGGTTTGGGGAGAACACTGAAGCTTTCTTT
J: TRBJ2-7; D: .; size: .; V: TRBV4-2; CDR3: CASSPVGGLREQYF; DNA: TGTGCCAGCAGCCCTGTCGGGGGTTTGCGCGAGCAGTACTTC
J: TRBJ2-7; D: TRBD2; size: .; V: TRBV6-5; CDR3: CASSSPSGDYEQYF; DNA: TGTGCCAGCAGTTCCCCTAGCGGAGACTACGAGCAGTACTTC
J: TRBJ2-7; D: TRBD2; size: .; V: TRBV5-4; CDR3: CASSPGLAGEQYF; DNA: TGTGCCAGCAGCCCGGGACTAGCGGGCGAGCAGTACTTC
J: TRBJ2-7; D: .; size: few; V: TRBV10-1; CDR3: CASSESGLPNNEQYF; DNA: TGCGCCAGCAGTGAGTCGGGCTTGCCGAACAACGAGCAGTACTTC
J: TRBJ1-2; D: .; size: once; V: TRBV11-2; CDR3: CASSFYLDGRGGYTF; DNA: TGTGCCAGCAGCTTCTACCTTGACGGGCGCGGGGGCTACACCTTC
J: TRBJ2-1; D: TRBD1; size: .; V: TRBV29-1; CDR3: CSVEGDRFSSYNEQFF; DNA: TGCAGCGTTGAAGGGGACAGGTTTAGCTCCTACAATGAGCAGTTCTTC
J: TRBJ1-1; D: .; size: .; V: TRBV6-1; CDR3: CASSESRATEAFF; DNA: TGTGCCAGCAGTGAGAGCAGGGCCACTGAAGCTTTCTTT
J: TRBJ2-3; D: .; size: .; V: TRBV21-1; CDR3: CASSQGRTGGAKDTQYF; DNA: TGTGCCAGCAGCCAAGGACGGACGGGAGGGGCTAAGGATACGCAGTATTTT
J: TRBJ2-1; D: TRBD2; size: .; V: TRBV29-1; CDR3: CSQTSGSYNEQFF; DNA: TGCAGCCAAACTAGCGGGAGTTACAATGAGCAGTTCTTC
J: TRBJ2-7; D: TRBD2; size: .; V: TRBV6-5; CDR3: CASSYLTSGRLHEQYF; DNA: TGTGCCAGCAGTTACCTCACTAGCGGGAGGCTCCACGAGCAGTACTTC
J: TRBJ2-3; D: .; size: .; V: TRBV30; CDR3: CAWSLGAADTQYF; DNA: TGTGCCTGGAGTTTGGGGGCCGCAGATACGCAGTATTTT
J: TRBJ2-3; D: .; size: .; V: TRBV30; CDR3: CAWSSVDTQYF; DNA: TGTGCCTGGAGTTCGGTAGATACGCAGTATTTT
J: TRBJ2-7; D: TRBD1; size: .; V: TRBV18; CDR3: CASSPSGQGMSEQYF; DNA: TGTGCCAGCTCACCATCGGGACAGGGTATGAGCGAGCAGTACTTC
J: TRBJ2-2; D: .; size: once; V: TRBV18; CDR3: CASSLDTLPGELFF; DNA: TGTGCCAGCTCACTTGACACATTACCCGGGGAGCTGTTTTTT
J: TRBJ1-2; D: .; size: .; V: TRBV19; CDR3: CASSIGLLSNYGYTF; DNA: TGTGCCAGTAGTATAGGACTACTTTCTAACTATGGCTACACCTTC
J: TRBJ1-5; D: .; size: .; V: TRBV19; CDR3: CASSPGMGQPQHF; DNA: TGTGCCAGTAGTCCGGGGATGGGTCAGCCCCAGCATTTT
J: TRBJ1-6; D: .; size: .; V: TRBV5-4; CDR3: CASSTAPPGTTNSPLHF; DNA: TGTGCCAGCAGCACGGCCCCCCCGGGAACAACTAATTCACCCCTCCACTTT
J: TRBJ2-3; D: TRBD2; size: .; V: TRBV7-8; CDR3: CASSLARTSGDTQYF; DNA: TGTGCCAGCAGCCTAGCCCGGACTAGCGGAGATACGCAGTATTTT
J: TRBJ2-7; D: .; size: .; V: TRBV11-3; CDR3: CASSFNSYEQYF; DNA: TGTGCCAGCAGCTTCAACAGCTACGAGCAGTACTTC
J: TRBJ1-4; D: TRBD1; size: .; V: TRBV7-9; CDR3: CASSRGQGEEKLFF; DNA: TGTGCCAGCAGCAGGGGACAGGGGGAAGAAAAACTGTTTTTT
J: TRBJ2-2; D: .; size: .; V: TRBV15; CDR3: CATSRARMGQGTGELFF; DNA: TGTGCCACCAGCAGAGCCCGTATGGGGCAGGGGACCGGGGAGCTGTTTTTT
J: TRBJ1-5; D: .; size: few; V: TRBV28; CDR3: CASSFWGSGGGNQPQHF; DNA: TGTGCCAGCAGTTTTTGGGGTTCGGGGGGTGGGAATCAGCCCCAGCATTTT
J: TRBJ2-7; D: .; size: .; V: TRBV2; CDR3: CASSDLNFSYEQYF; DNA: TGTGCCAGCAGTGATCTTAACTTCTCCTACGAGCAGTACTTC
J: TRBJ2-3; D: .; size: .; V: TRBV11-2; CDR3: CASSDPITGFGTDTQYF; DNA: TGTGCCAGCAGCGACCCTATAACAGGGTTTGGGACAGATACGCAGTATTTT
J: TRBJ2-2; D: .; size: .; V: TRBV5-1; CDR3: CASSIKAGPSGELFF; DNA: TGCGCCAGCAGCATAAAAGCGGGCCCCTCAGGGGAGCTGTTTTTT
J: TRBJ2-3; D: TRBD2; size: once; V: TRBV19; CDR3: CASSSGLKDTQYF; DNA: TGTGCCAGTTCTAGCGGGCTAAAGGATACGCAGTATTTT